The 29 T cell receptor beta chains listed next were all sequenced from one sample in a study of blood T cell repertoires in COVID-19 (dated by TCRdb to about 2020). Library creation used the immunoSEQ multiplex PCR assay. TCRdb mirrors the immuneACCESS table, restricted to in-frame sequences. Some clones are absent from its copies; in checked studies, under half trace to an unresolved V gene, and the reason for the others is unknown. The sample yields roughly 210,000 clones; about 87% were counted once. The top ten constitute approximately 1.6% of the sample. The sample was peripheral blood. These TCRs come from a man between 65 and 79 years old with acute or convalescent COVID-19.

The chain employs TRBV18 and TRBJ2-2, with 9 bases that match TRBD2. Germline CDR1 KGHSH, CDR2 LQKENI. With V trimmed by 4 bases and J by 0 bases, 9 bases remained unmatched. This CDR3 contains 18 residues. CDR3 bases: TGTGCCAGCTCACGCATACAGAGGACTAGCGCGAACACCGGGGAGCTGTTTTTT. It translates to CASSRIQRTSANTGELFF.

This clone has only one observation. The chain links TRBV10-3 to TRBJ2-6; 10 positions agree with TRBD1. The V gene end was trimmed by 5 bases and the J gene end by 4 bases; junction bases not matched to a gene: 8. The length of the CDR3 is 17 residues. Germline values: CDR1 ENHRY, CDR2 SYGVKD. CDR3 region: CAISPGTGAGGANVLTF. CDR3 coding DNA: TGTGCCATCAGTCCAGGGACAGGGGCAGGGGGGGCCAACGTCCTGACTTTC.

The V call is TRBV11-3, the J call TRBJ2-3; unclear D gene. V was cut by 2 bases and J by 6 bases, with 15 bases left in between. Germline loops: CDR1 SGHNT, CDR2 YENEEA. This CDR3 has 15 residues. DNA of the CDR3: TGTGCCAGCAGCTTAAGTTTTTCCCTAGACGATACGCAGTATTTT. Translation: CASSLSFSLDDTQYF.

This clone occurred once. The V and J genes are TRBV28 and TRBJ1-1; 7 positions match TRBD1. J lost 5 bases, V lost 2 bases, and 8 bases had no gene match. Germline loops: CDR1 MDHEN, CDR2 SYDVKM. The CDR3 runs 15 residues. This CDR3 reads CASSLGFRGRTEAFF. The CDR3 DNA is TGTGCCAGCAGTTTAGGTTTTAGGGGGCGGACTGAAGCTTTCTTT.

The chain links TRBV6-4 to TRBJ2-3; D is perhaps TRBD2 (5 bases). The V gene's germline CDR1 is MRHNA and CDR2 SNTAGT. V lost 4 bases and J 4 bases, leaving 27 bases between the germline ends. CDR3 length: 19 residues. CDR3 sequence (DNA): TGTGCCAGCAGTGTCCCCCGCAACCTCGGCCTTAGGCGGGCAGATACGCAGTATTTT. Its translation: CASSVPRNLGLRRADTQYF.

The gene calls are TRBV20-1 and TRBJ2-4, with 11 bases fitting TRBD2. Germline loops: CDR1 DFQATT, CDR2 SNEGSKA (reference sequence). V trimming: 3 bases; J trimming: 1 base; junction bases outside the gene matches: 11. The CDR3 totals 18 residues. The chain's CDR3 is CSASVTSGSRRAKNIQYF. CDR3 bases: TGCAGTGCTAGTGTCACTAGCGGGAGTCGTCGGGCCAAAAACATTCAGTACTTC.

The genes are TRBV12-5 and TRBJ1-1; TRBD1 is a possible D gene (6 bases). The CDR3 has 14 amino acids. Trimming left V 6 bases short and J 7 bases short, with 18 bases between. Germline CDR1 reads LGHNT; CDR2 reads FRNRAP. CDR3 protein: CASGSGQIIDEAFF. The CDR3 DNA sequence: TGTGCTAGTGGCTCCGGACAGATAATCGATGAAGCTTTCTTT.

The CDR3 is CASSLTGQGPGYTF. The CDR3, as DNA: TGTGCCAGCAGCTTAACGGGACAGGGCCCGGGCTACACCTTC. The gene calls are TRBV7-3 and TRBJ1-2, with 9 nucleotides matching TRBD1. Germline assignment: CDR1 SGHTA and CDR2 FQGTGA. V trimming: 0 bases; J trimming: 8 bases; junction bases outside the gene matches: 4. The CDR3 consists of 14 residues.

The chain employs TRBV10-3 and TRBJ2-2, with 9 bases that match TRBD1. This CDR3 is 14 amino acids long. Trimming cost V 7 bases and J 5 bases; bases outside gene matches: 5. Germline CDR1 ENHRY, CDR2 SYGVKD. CDR3 sequence reads: CAIKGTGTTGELFF. In nucleotides, the CDR3 is TGTGCCATCAAAGGGACAGGGACGACCGGGGAGCTGTTTTTT.

The CDR3 sequence: CASSIARGLYEQFF. CDR3 nucleotides: TGTGCCAGTAGTATCGCCAGGGGGCTTTATGAGCAGTTCTTC. This chain links TRBV19 with TRBJ2-1; 8 nucleotides match TRBD1. Losses at the gene ends were 3 bases for V and 8 bases for J; bases not matched to a gene: 6. The germline V gene encodes CDR1 LNHDA and CDR2 SQIVND (reference sequence). This CDR3 is 14 amino acids long.

The V gene is TRBV5-5, the J gene TRBJ1-1, with TRBD1 as a possible D gene (5 bases). Germline-derived CDR1 and CDR2 are SGHKS and YYEKEE (reference sequence). The V end was cut by 5 bases, the J end by 2 bases, with 13 bases between. The CDR3 contains 14 residues. The CDR3 nucleotides are TGTGCCAGCAGTACAGGTGTGGGAAACACTGAAGCTTTCTTT. It encodes CASSTGVGNTEAFF.

This rearrangement joins TRBV3-1 (or the pseudogene TRBV3-2) to TRBJ2-5; 13 bases are a match to TRBD2. The V gene end was trimmed by 4 bases and the J gene end by 2 bases; junction bases not matched to a gene: 1. Germline V gene lookup returns CDR1 LGHDT and CDR2 YNNKEL (reference sequence). CDR3 length equals 15 residues. The CDR3 is CASSRGLAGQETQYF. CDR3 sequence (DNA): TGTGCCAGCAGCCGGGGACTAGCGGGGCAAGAGACCCAGTACTTC.

The V and J genes are TRBV25-1 and TRBJ2-3; TRBD1 matches at 7 bases. V shed 5 bases and J 1 base; nucleotides not matched to a gene: 6. The CDR3 sequence is 15 residues long. Germline-derived CDR1 and CDR2 are MGHDK and SYGVNS. CDR3 nucleotides: TGTGCCAGCAGTCGTCCCGGGACAGGCACAGATACGCAGTATTTT. It yields the protein CASSRPGTGTDTQYF.

The V and J genes are TRBV5-4 and TRBJ1-4; D is unclear. Between the trimmed V and J ends, which lost 7 bases and 5 bases, there was a span of 15 bases. This CDR3 spans 14 amino acids. The germline V gene has CDR1 SGHNT and CDR2 YYREEE (reference sequence). In DNA form, the CDR3 reads TGTGCCAGCCAACGCCGGGATGGGAATGAAAAACTGTTTTTT. It is translated as CASQRRDGNEKLFF. Together with reference TRBV5-4 and TRBJ1-4, the CDR3 gives the full variable domain: ETGVTQSPTHLIKTRGQQVTLRCSSQSGHNTVSWYQQALGQGPQFIFQYYREEENGRGNFPPRFSGLQFPNYSSELNVNALELDDSALYLCASQRRDGNEKLFFGSGTQLSVL.

V gene TRBV7-6 combines with J gene TRBJ1-1; TRBD1 matches 7 bases. V trimming: 5 bases; J trimming: 2 bases; junction bases outside the gene matches: 11. Germline V lookup: CDR1 SGHVS, CDR2 FNYEAQ. This CDR3 has 16 amino acids. The CDR3 loop reads CASSHETGRLNTEAFF. In DNA, the CDR3 is TGTGCCAGCAGCCACGAGACAGGGAGATTAAACACTGAAGCTTTCTTT.

This clone showed up just a few times. CDR3 sequence (DNA): TGTGCCAGCAGCCCCCGGGTAGGATGGAATCATGGCTACACCTTC. Translated, it gives CASSPRVGWNHGYTF. The rearrangement uses TRBV14 and TRBJ1-2; no firm D call. Trimming took 4 bases from V and 6 from J, leaving 18 bases between them. Looked up from germline, CDR1 is SGHDN and CDR2 is FVKESK. The CDR3 totals 15 residues.

The rearrangement joins TRBV18 to TRBJ2-2; no clear D. Deletions cut 3 bases from V and 0 bases from J, with 14 bases between. Germline lookup yields CDR1 KGHSH and CDR2 LQKENI. The CDR3 sequence is 17 residues long. The CDR3 bases are TGTGCCAGCTCACCGCTTGGCTTGTCGCCGAACACCGGGGAGCTGTTTTTT. It yields the protein CASSPLGLSPNTGELFF. Full variable domain (rest looked up from reference TRBV18 and TRBJ2-2): NAGVMQNPRHLVRRRGQEARLRCSPMKGHSHVYWYRQLPEEGLKFMVYLQKENIIDESGMPKERFSAEFPKEGPSILRIQQVVRGDSAAYFCASSPLGLSPNTGELFFGEGSRLTVL.

This chain links TRBV7-3 with TRBJ2-3; a possible D gene is TRBD2 (6 bases). V lost 4 bases and J 0 bases, leaving 17 bases between the germline ends. The germline V gene has CDR1 SGHTA and CDR2 FQGTGA. The CDR3 extends over 17 amino acids. The CDR3 DNA is TGTGCCAGCAGCTCGTCGGGGGAGTCCTCTAGCACAGATACGCAGTATTTT. Translation gives CASSSSGESSSTDTQYF. The variable domain in full, with the rest retrieved from reference TRBV7-3 and TRBJ2-3, is GAGVSQTPSNKVTEKGKYVELRCDPISGHTALYWYRQSLGQGPEFLIYFQGTGAADDSGLPNDRFFAVRPEGSVSTLKIQRTERGDSAVYLCASSSSGESSSTDTQYFGPGTRLTVL.

V and J are TRBV4-2 and TRBJ1-5; 8 bases align to TRBD1. The germline gives CDR1 LGHNA, CDR2 YNFKEQ. This CDR3 comprises 13 residues. V shed 6 bases, J shed 7 bases, and the junction held 5 bases outside the gene matches. The CDR3 loop is CASSVDRDQPQHF. CDR3 nucleotides: TGTGCCAGCAGTGTGGACAGGGACCAGCCCCAGCATTTT.

The rearrangement links TRBV2 to TRBJ2-5; 8 nucleotides agree with TRBD2. The CDR3 covers 14 residues. Germline V CDR1 and CDR2: SNHLY, FYNNEI. V shed 8 bases and J 2 bases; nucleotides not matched to a gene: 7. CDR3 DNA sequence: TGTGCCAGCGCGGGAGGTCAGGGACAAGAGACCCAGTACTTC. This codes for CASAGGQGQETQYF.

V gene TRBV7-2 combines with J gene TRBJ1-2; D is undetermined. This CDR3 contains 14 residues. The germline V gene has CDR1 SGHTA and CDR2 FQGNSA. V lost 3 bases and J lost 4, with 12 bases in between. CDR3 residues: CASSFPKSSYGYTF. The DNA of the CDR3 is TGTGCCAGCAGCTTCCCTAAGTCCTCCTATGGCTACACCTTC.

J is TRBJ2-1 and V is TRBV2, with 8 bases aligning to TRBD1. J lost 7 bases, V lost 2 bases, and 7 bases had no gene match. Germline CDR1 and CDR2: SNHLY and FYNNEI. The length of the CDR3 is 15 residues. CDR3 DNA sequence: TGTGCCAGCAGTGAACAGCAGGGGGCGCGGAATGAGCAGTTCTTC. This gives the protein CASSEQQGARNEQFF.

This clone has a handful of counts. The DNA for the CDR3 is TGTGCCAGTAACCCCGGGACAGGATACAATCAGCCCCAGCATTTT. Protein: CASNPGTGYNQPQHF. This rearrangement joins TRBV19 to TRBJ1-5; 8 bases match TRBD1. The ends lost 7 bases at V and 3 bases at J; junction bases unmatched: 8. The CDR3 sequence is 15 residues long. Germline-derived CDR1 and CDR2 are LNHDA and SQIVND (reference sequence). Filled out from reference TRBV19 and TRBJ1-5, the complete variable domain reads DGGITQSPKYLFRKEGQNVTLSCEQNLNHDAMYWYRQDPGQGLRLIYYSQIVNDFQKGDIAEGYSVSREKKESFPLTVTSAQKNPTAFYLCASNPGTGYNQPQHFGDGTRLSIL.

The rearrangement joins TRBV15 to TRBJ2-1; D is ambiguous. This CDR3 contains 13 residues. The germline V and J ends were trimmed by 4 bases and 5 bases, with 9 bases remaining between them. Germline V gene data show CDR1 as LNHNV and CDR2 as YYDKDF (reference sequence). The CDR3 DNA follows: TGTGCCACCAGCACCGGAGAAAACAATGAGCAGTTCTTC. Its translation: CATSTGENNEQFF.

This clone appeared a single time. The rearrangement uses TRBV19 and TRBJ2-3, with D tentatively TRBD1 (6 bases). This CDR3 is 16 amino acids long. Germline loops: CDR1 LNHDA, CDR2 SQIVND (reference sequence). Trimming cost V 0 bases and J 4 bases, with 14 bases left between them. The CDR3 DNA is TGTGCCAGTAGTATAGATTATGACAGGTACTCAGATACGCAGTATTTT. It is translated as CASSIDYDRYSDTQYF.

The chain employs TRBV6-6 and TRBJ1-1, with 8 bases aligning to TRBD1. Trimming removed 5 bases from V and 6 bases from J; junction bases left unmatched: 5. Germline-derived CDR1 and CDR2 are MNHNY and SVGAGI (reference sequence). This CDR3 contains 13 residues. The CDR3 DNA is TGTGCCAGCAGTGTTCAGGGGGCCGCTGAAGCTTTCTTT. Residues: CASSVQGAAEAFF.

The J gene is TRBJ2-7, the V gene TRBV6-2 or TRBV6-3, with 8 bases aligning to TRBD1. CDR1 MNHEY and CDR2 SVGEGT come from the germline V gene. The CDR3 sequence is 15 residues long. With 5 bases clipped from V and 6 bases from J, the junction kept 12 bases outside the gene matches. CDR3 nucleotides: TGTGCCAGCAGTCCCCCGGGACAGGATACGGGCGAGCAGTACTTC. Its translation is CASSPPGQDTGEQYF.

The rearrangement uses TRBV18 and TRBJ1-6; no definite D call. Trimming took off 2 bases at V and 10 bases at J, with 9 bases between the two ends. The germline gives CDR1 KGHSH, CDR2 LQKENI. There are 13 residues in the CDR3. The CDR3 nucleotides are TGTGCCAGCTCACCAACCGGAGGATCACCCCTCCACTTT. Its translation is CASSPTGGSPLHF.

This sequence joins TRBV6-5 and TRBJ1-5; D uncertain. V dropped 10 bases and J dropped 3 bases, with 13 bases sitting between them. This CDR3 contains 13 residues. CDR1 is MNHEY, CDR2 SVGAGI, per germline. The CDR3 protein is CAIQTKDNQPQHF. The CDR3, as DNA: TGTGCCATCCAGACAAAGGACAATCAGCCCCAGCATTTT.